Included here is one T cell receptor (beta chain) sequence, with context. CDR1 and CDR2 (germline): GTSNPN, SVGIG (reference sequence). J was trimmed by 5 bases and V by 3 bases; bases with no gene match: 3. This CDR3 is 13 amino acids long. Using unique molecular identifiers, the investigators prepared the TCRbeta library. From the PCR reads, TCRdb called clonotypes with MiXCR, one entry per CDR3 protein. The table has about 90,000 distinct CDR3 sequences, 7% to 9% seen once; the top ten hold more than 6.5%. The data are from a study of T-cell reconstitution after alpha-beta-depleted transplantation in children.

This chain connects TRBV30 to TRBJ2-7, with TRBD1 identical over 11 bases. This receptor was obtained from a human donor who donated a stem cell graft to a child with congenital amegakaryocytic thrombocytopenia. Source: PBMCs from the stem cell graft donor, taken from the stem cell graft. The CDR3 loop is CAWRRTGGDEQYF. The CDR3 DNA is TGTGCCTGGAGACGGACAGGGGGCGACGAGCAGTACTTC.